A single sample gave rise to the 18 T cell receptor beta chains below, sequenced in a study of T cell repertoires in cytomegalovirus infection. TCRdb redid the calling of the reads with MiXCR, one entry per CDR3 protein. The table has some 940,000 distinct CDR3 sequences, around 32% seen once. Their specific antigens are unknown. Specimen: cultured CD8+ T cells from PBMCs, collected from culture after CMV antigen stimulation. These receptors all stem from a human donor in good health (CMV status not recorded). Some clones in this sample may be carry-over from other donors' samples.

CDR3 in amino acids: CASSLLAGLHNEQFF. For the CDR3, the DNA is TGTGCCAGCAGTTTATTGGCAGGGCTCCACAATGAGCAGTTCTTC. The chain combines TRBV28 with TRBJ2-1, with D perhaps TRBD1 (5 bases). The V and J ends lost 1 base and 5 bases respectively, with 12 bases between them. The germline gives CDR1 MDHEN, CDR2 SYDVKM. CDR3 size: 15 residues.

The chain combines TRBV13 with TRBJ2-5, with D tentatively TRBD2 (5 bases). V lost 3 bases, J lost 2 bases, and 10 bases lay in between. The CDR3 has 14 amino acids. The V gene's germline CDR1 is PRHDT and CDR2 FYEKMQ (reference sequence). This chain's CDR3 is CASSFMGEQETQYF. As DNA, the CDR3 is TGTGCCAGCAGCTTCATGGGAGAGCAAGAGACCCAGTACTTC.

This clonotype has at least ten counts. The chain carries TRBV7-8 and TRBJ1-5, with no clear D. Germline-derived CDR1 and CDR2 are SGHVS and FQNEAQ. V shed 2 bases and J shed 2 bases, with 13 bases lying between them. CDR3 size: 16 residues. In nucleotides, the CDR3 is TGTGCCAGCAGCTTAAGGCTCGGCCAGGGCAATCAGCCCCAGCATTTT. Encoded protein: CASSLRLGQGNQPQHF.

This clonotype was observed a few times. This chain links TRBV3-1 with TRBJ2-1, with D perhaps TRBD2 (7 bases). The CDR3 sequence is 14 residues long. Deletions cut 6 bases from V and 5 bases from J, with 14 bases between. Germline V lookup: CDR1 LGHDT, CDR2 YNNKEL (reference sequence). The CDR3 DNA sequence: TGTGCCAGCAGGAGGGGGGGGCCGAACAATGAGCAGTTCTTC. Its translation is CASRRGGPNNEQFF.

CDR3 protein: CASSDVDYRAYNEQFF. CDR3 bases: TGTGCCAGCAGTGATGTCGACTATCGAGCCTACAATGAGCAGTTCTTC. V is TRBV2 and J is TRBJ2-1; D possibly corresponds to TRBD2 (5 bases). The CDR3 contains 16 residues. The V gene's germline CDR1 is SNHLY and CDR2 FYNNEI. Trimming removed 3 bases at V and 2 bases at J, with 14 bases between. Drawing the rest from reference TRBV2 and TRBJ2-1, the complete variable domain is EPEVTQTPSHQVTQMGQEVILRCVPISNHLYFYWYRQILGQKVEFLVSFYNNEISEKSEIFDDQFSVERPDGSNFTLKIRSTKLEDSAMYFCASSDVDYRAYNEQFFGPGTRLTVL.

This chain connects TRBV20-1 to TRBJ2-7; D may correspond to TRBD1 or TRBD2 (5 bases each). V lost 2 bases, J lost 5 bases, and 16 bases lay in between. This CDR3 has 14 residues. The germline gives CDR1 DFQATT, CDR2 SNEGSKA (reference sequence). CDR3 residues: CSARSPEGFNEQYF. The CDR3 region has the DNA TGCAGTGCTAGATCCCCCGAGGGGTTCAACGAGCAGTACTTC.

This chain connects TRBV6-6 to TRBJ1-1; 10 nucleotides agree with TRBD1. This CDR3 is 15 amino acids long. V was clipped by 6 bases and J by 1 base; unmatched bases: 5. Germline lookup yields CDR1 MNHNY and CDR2 SVGAGI (reference sequence). The CDR3, as DNA: TGTGCCAGCAGACCTCGGACAGGGGGGAACACTGAAGCTTTCTTT. Protein sequence: CASRPRTGGNTEAFF.

This clonotype was recorded many times. CDR3 amino acids: CASSLANRGALQPQHF. CDR3 bases: TGTGCCAGCAGCTTAGCTAATCGGGGGGCACTTCAGCCCCAGCATTTT. This chain joins TRBV7-2 and TRBJ1-5; TRBD1 is a possible D gene (6 bases). V was clipped by 0 bases and J by 6 bases, with 15 bases between them. This CDR3 has 16 amino acids. Germline V gene sequence: CDR1 SGHTA, CDR2 FQGNSA. The full variable domain, rest sourced from reference TRBV7-2 and TRBJ1-5, is GAGVSQSPSNKVTEKGKDVELRCDPISGHTALYWYRQSLGQGLEFLIYFQGNSAPDKSGLPSDRFSAERTGGSVSTLTIQRTQQEDSAVYLCASSLANRGALQPQHFGDGTRLSIL.

The count of this clonotype is one. The chain uses TRBV12-3 or TRBV12-4 and TRBJ2-1; TRBD1 is a possible D gene (6 bases). The CDR3 contains 14 residues. The germline V and J ends were trimmed by 2 bases and 13 bases, with 18 bases remaining between them. The CDR3, as DNA: TGTGCCAGCAGTTTAAAAACGGACAGTATAGCCCAGTTCTTC. Translated, it gives CASSLKTDSIAQFF.

The V gene is TRBV5-4, the J gene TRBJ2-3; 10 bases map to TRBD1. With V trimmed by 6 bases and J by 2 bases, 9 bases remained unmatched. The CDR3 runs to 16 residues. Germline-derived CDR1 and CDR2 are SGHNT and YYREEE (reference sequence). CDR3 in amino acids: CASTTKDRGITDTQYF. CDR3 sequence (DNA): TGTGCCAGCACCACTAAGGACAGGGGGATCACAGATACGCAGTATTTT. Variable domain in full (rest from reference TRBV5-4 and TRBJ2-3): ETGVTQSPTHLIKTRGQQVTLRCSSQSGHNTVSWYQQALGQGPQFIFQYYREEENGRGNFPPRFSGLQFPNYSSELNVNALELDDSALYLCASTTKDRGITDTQYFGPGTRLTVL.

The chain's CDR3 is CSARKRGLYEQYV. The CDR3 nucleotides are TGCAGTGCTAGAAAGCGGGGGTTGTACGAGCAGTACGTC. This chain uses TRBV20-1 with TRBJ2-7; 8 positions agree with TRBD2. Per germline, CDR1 DFQATT and CDR2 SNEGSKA (reference sequence). The V segment lost 2 bases and the J segment 4 bases; nucleotides outside the gene matches: 4. The CDR3 spans 13 residues.

This clonotype was observed a handful of times. The chain employs TRBV28 and TRBJ2-3; 9 bases line up with TRBD1. Per germline, CDR1 MDHEN and CDR2 SYDVKM. With V trimmed by 9 bases and J by 0 bases, 16 bases remained unmatched. There are 18 residues in the CDR3. The CDR3, as DNA: TGTGCCAGTAGTCTACCCTGGGACAGGGTGACTAGCACAGATACGCAGTATTTT. Amino acids: CASSLPWDRVTSTDTQYF.

The chain carries TRBV5-6 and TRBJ2-2; D not resolved. In germline, CDR1 is SGHDT, CDR2 YYEEEE. Trimming left V 4 bases short and J 1 base short, with 8 bases between. The CDR3 has 14 residues. The DNA for the CDR3 is TGTGCCAGCAGCAACGAGTGGAACACCGGGGAGCTGTTTTTT. Amino acids: CASSNEWNTGELFF.

This rearrangement joins TRBV7-9 to TRBJ2-5, with TRBD1 as a possible D gene (5 bases). This CDR3 is built from 14 residues. From germline, CDR1 is SEHNR and CDR2 FQNEAQ (reference sequence). Trimming shortened V by 2 bases and J by 1 base, and 8 bases separated the two germline ends. The CDR3 sequence is CASSLQTVQETQYF. In nucleotides, the CDR3 is TGTGCCAGCAGCTTACAGACAGTCCAAGAGACCCAGTACTTC. Combining the CDR3 with reference TRBV7-9 and TRBJ2-5 gives the whole variable domain DTGVSQNPRHKITKRGQNVTFRCDPISEHNRLYWYRQTLGQGPEFLTYFQNEAQLEKSRLLSDRFSAERPKGSFSTLEIQRTEQGDSAMYLCASSLQTVQETQYFGPGTRLLVL.

The rearrangement links TRBV9 to TRBJ1-1, with D tentatively TRBD1 (5 bases). This CDR3 spans 17 amino acids. The V end was cut by 3 bases, the J end by 4 bases, with 22 bases between. Germline V gene sequence: CDR1 SGDLS, CDR2 YYNGEE. CDR3 bases: TGTGCCAGCAGCGCCAAGAACTTGGGGGGTGGGGGCACTGAAGCTTTCTTT. It codes for CASSAKNLGGGGTEAFF.

This clonotype is a singleton in its sample. This sequence may be a read error, since a much larger clone differs from it by one base. The chain is built from TRBV11-1 and TRBJ2-1; the D gene is possibly TRBD1 (6 bases). The length of the CDR3 is 17 residues. In germline, CDR1 is SGHAT, CDR2 FQDESV (reference sequence). The DNA of the CDR3 is TGTGCCAGCAGCTTCACTTTTGGACAGAGCTCCTACAATGAGCGGTTCTTC. This codes for CASSFTFGQSSYNERFF.

The CDR3 DNA follows: TGTGCCAGCAGCCTTGGCACGAATTCACCCCTCCACTTT. Residues: CASSLGTNSPLHF. V and J are TRBV9 and TRBJ1-6; D uncertain. Trimming cost V 4 bases and J 7 bases, with 9 bases left between them. Germline V gives CDR1 SGDLS, CDR2 YYNGEE. This CDR3 is built from 13 residues.

The chain recombines TRBV27 with TRBJ2-1; 7 bases map to TRBD2. The CDR3 spans 14 residues. Germline V gene data show CDR1 as MNHEY and CDR2 as SMNVEV (reference sequence). V shed 5 bases and J 5 bases; nucleotides not matched to a gene: 6. CDR3 DNA sequence: TGTGCCAGCAGTCCCCGGACTAGTCACAATGAGCAGTTCTTC. The encoded protein is CASSPRTSHNEQFF.